The 7 T cell receptor beta chains below all came from one sample that was sequenced in a study of shared clonotypes between healthy human individuals. Measured with immunoSEQ multiplex PCR; TCRdb has only the in-frame clones, and not every one. Among a few million clones, 93% were seen once, and the ten largest hold 0.39%. Sequenced sample: naive CD4+ T cells from PBMCs. Subset reported: CD45RA+ positively selected. The receptors were gathered from a man younger than 35 in good health. Some clones in this sample may be carry-over from other donors' samples.

To note about this clone: Other DNA sequences within the sample encode an identical CDR3. This chain connects TRBV5-1 to TRBJ2-3; the D gene is possibly TRBD2 (6 bases). The CDR3 contains 15 residues. Trimming shortened V by 4 bases and J by 3 bases, and 15 bases separated the two germline ends. Germline V CDR1 and CDR2: SGHRS, YFSETQ. The CDR3 loop reads CASSPDGSSTDTQYF. CDR3 DNA sequence: TGCGCCAGCAGCCCCGACGGGAGTTCGACAGATACGCAGTATTTT.

The chain joins TRBV18 to TRBJ2-7; D uncertain. Between the trimmed V and J ends, which lost 5 bases and 1 base, there was a span of 12 bases. The CDR3 spans 14 residues. CDR1 KGHSH and CDR2 LQKENI come from the germline V gene. As DNA, the CDR3 is TGTGCCAGCTCATCCGACCTTGGGTCCTACGAGCAGTACTTC. Translating gives CASSSDLGSYEQYF. Full variable domain (missing parts from reference TRBV18 and TRBJ2-7): NAGVMQNPRHLVRRRGQEARLRCSPMKGHSHVYWYRQLPEEGLKFMVYLQKENIIDESGMPKERFSAEFPKEGPSILRIQQVVRGDSAAYFCASSSDLGSYEQYFGPGTRLTVT.

The J gene is TRBJ1-5, the V gene TRBV28; TRBD1 matches 9 bases. Germline values: CDR1 MDHEN, CDR2 SYDVKM. This CDR3 comprises 17 residues. The junction had 12 bases not matched to a gene; V was cut back by 6 bases and J by 3 bases. CDR3 DNA sequence: TGTGCCAGCAGCCGCATACAGGGGGCCTATTCCAATCAGCCCCAGCATTTT. As protein: CASSRIQGAYSNQPQHF.

The chain joins TRBV7-3 to TRBJ2-2, with D tentatively TRBD1 or TRBD2 (5 bases each). The CDR3 sequence is 16 residues long. V was shortened by 4 bases and J by 2 bases, with 14 bases between the two germline ends. Germline lookup yields CDR1 SGHTA and CDR2 FQGTGA. The CDR3 is CASSWLGTQNTGELFF. CDR3 coding DNA: TGTGCCAGCAGCTGGTTGGGGACCCAAAACACCGGGGAGCTGTTTTTT.

The genes are TRBV6-1 and TRBJ2-7; 8 nucleotides agree with TRBD1. The germline gives CDR1 MNHNS, CDR2 SASEGT. The J segment lost 2 bases and the V segment lost 8 bases, leaving 5 bases of the junction unmatched. The CDR3 spans 13 residues. In nucleotides, the CDR3 is TGTGCCAGCCCCGCAGGGGGCACCTACGAGCAGTACTTC. The encoded protein is CASPAGGTYEQYF.

The J gene is TRBJ2-3, the V gene TRBV12-5; either TRBD1 or TRBD2 may supply D (5 bases each). V was trimmed by 4 bases and J by 4 bases, leaving 9 bases between them. Germline V gene sequence: CDR1 LGHNT, CDR2 FRNRAP. The CDR3 is made up of 13 amino acids. The DNA for the CDR3 is TGTGCTAGTGGTTCAGAGGGGCCAGATACGCAGTATTTT. Translating gives CASGSEGPDTQYF.

The rearrangement uses TRBV9 and TRBJ2-2, with 8 bases that match TRBD2. CDR1 SGDLS and CDR2 YYNGEE come from the germline V gene. V was clipped by 2 bases and J by 3 bases; unmatched bases: 6. The CDR3 runs to 16 residues. This chain's CDR3 is CASSVSPGLDTGELFF. CDR3 DNA sequence: TGTGCCAGCAGCGTTTCACCGGGACTAGACACCGGGGAGCTGTTTTTT.